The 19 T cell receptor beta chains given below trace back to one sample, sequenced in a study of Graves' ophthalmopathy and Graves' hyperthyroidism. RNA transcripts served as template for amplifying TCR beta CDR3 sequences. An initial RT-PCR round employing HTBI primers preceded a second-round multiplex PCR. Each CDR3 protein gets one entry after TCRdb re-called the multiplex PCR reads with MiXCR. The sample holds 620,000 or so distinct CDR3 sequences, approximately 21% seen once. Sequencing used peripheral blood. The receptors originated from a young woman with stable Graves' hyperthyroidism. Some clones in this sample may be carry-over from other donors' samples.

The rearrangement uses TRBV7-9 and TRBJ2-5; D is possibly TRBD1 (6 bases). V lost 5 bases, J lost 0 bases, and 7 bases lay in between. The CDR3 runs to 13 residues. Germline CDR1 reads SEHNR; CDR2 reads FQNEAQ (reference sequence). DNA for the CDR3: TGTGCCAGCAGCGGACAGAACCAAGAGACCCAGTACTTC. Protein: CASSGQNQETQYF.

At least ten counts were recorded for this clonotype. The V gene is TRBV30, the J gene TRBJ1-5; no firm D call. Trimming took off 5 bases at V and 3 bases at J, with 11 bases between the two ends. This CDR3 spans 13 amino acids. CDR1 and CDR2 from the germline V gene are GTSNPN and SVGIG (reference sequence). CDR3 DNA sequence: TGTGCCTGGGCCCGGGGTTACAATCAGCCCCAGCATTTT. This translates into CAWARGYNQPQHF.

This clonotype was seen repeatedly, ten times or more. The CDR3: CASSGDGVWAGEETQYF. In DNA form, the CDR3 reads TGTGCCAGCAGCGGGGACGGGGTTTGGGCGGGGGAAGAGACCCAGTACTTC. V and J are TRBV12-3 or TRBV12-4 and TRBJ2-5; 7 bases match TRBD2. The CDR3 covers 17 residues. With V trimmed by 6 bases and J by 3 bases, 16 bases remained unmatched.

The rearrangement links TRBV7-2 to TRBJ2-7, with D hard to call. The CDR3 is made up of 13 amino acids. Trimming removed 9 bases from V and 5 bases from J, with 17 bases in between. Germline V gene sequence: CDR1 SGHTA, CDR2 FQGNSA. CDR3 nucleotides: TGTGCCAGTAGCCATTTTCAAATTGACGAGCAGTACTTC. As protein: CASSHFQIDEQYF.

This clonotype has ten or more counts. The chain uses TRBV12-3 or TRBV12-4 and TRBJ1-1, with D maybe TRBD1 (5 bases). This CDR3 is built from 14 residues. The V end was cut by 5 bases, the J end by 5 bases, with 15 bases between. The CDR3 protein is CASSPVGDGTEAFF. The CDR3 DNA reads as TGTGCCAGCAGTCCGGTGGGGGATGGGACTGAAGCTTTCTTT.

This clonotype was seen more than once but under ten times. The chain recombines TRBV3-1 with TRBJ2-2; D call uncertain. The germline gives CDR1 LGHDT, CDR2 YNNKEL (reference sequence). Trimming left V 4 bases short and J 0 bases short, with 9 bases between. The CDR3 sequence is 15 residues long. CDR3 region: CASSPLTSNTGELFF. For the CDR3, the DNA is TGTGCCAGCAGCCCGCTGACATCGAACACCGGGGAGCTGTTTTTT.

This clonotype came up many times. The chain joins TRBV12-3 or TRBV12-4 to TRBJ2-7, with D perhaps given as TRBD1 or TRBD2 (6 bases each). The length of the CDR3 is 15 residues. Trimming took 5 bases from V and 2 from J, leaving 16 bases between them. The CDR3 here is CASSPSFGGPYEQYF. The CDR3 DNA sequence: TGTGCCAGCAGTCCCTCTTTCGGGGGCCCCTACGAGCAGTACTTC.

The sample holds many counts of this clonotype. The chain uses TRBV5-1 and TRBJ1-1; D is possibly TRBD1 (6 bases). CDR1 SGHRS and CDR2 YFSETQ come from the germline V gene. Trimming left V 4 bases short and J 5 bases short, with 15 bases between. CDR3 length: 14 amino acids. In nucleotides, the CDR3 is TGCGCCAGCAGCGCTGGACAGCCTGCGACTGAAGCTTTCTTT. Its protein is CASSAGQPATEAFF.

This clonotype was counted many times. CDR3 in amino acids: CASSLAATRAETQYF. The DNA for the CDR3 is TGTGCCAGCAGCTTAGCTGCGACTAGGGCAGAGACCCAGTACTTC. V and J are TRBV7-2 and TRBJ2-5, with D perhaps matching TRBD2 (6 bases). The CDR3 length is 15 residues. Per the germline V gene, CDR1 is SGHTA and CDR2 is FQGNSA. The V end was cut by 0 bases, the J end by 4 bases, with 12 bases between.

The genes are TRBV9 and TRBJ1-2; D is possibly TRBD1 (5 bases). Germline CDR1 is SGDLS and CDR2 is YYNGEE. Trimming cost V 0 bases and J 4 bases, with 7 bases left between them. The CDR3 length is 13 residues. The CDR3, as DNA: TGTGCCAGCAGCGTAGAAGACAGCTATGGCTACACCTTC. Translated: CASSVEDSYGYTF.

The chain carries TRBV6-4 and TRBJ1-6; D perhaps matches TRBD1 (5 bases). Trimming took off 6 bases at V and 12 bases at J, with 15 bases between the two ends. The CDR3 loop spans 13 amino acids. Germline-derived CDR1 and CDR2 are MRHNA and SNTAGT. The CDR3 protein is CASSGDPRGPLHF. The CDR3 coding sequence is TGTGCCAGCAGCGGAGACCCGAGGGGACCCCTCCACTTT.

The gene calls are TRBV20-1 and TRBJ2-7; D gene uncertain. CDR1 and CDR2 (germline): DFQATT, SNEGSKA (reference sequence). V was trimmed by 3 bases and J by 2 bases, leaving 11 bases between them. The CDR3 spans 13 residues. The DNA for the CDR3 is TGCAGTGCTAGGGGCCTTTTCGCCTACGAGCAGTACTTC. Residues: CSARGLFAYEQYF.

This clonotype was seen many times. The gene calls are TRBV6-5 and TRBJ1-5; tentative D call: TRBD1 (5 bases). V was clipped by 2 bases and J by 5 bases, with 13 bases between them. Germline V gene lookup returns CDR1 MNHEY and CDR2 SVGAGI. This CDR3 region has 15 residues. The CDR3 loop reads CASSYPQAGDQPQHF. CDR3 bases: TGTGCCAGCAGTTACCCACAGGCCGGCGATCAGCCCCAGCATTTT.

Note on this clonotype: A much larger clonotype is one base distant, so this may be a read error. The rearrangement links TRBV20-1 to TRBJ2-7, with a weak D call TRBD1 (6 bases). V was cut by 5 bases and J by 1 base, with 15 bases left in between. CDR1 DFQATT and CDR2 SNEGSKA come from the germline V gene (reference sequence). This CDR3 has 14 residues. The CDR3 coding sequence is TGCAGTGCTTCCTGGACAGCAGCTTCCTACGAGCAGTACTTC. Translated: CSASWTAASYEQYF.

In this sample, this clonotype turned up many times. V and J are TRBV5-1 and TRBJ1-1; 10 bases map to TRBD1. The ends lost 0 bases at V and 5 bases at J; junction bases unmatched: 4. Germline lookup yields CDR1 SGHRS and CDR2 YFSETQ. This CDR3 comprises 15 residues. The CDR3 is CASSLEGQGKTEAFF. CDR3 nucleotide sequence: TGCGCCAGCAGCTTGGAGGGACAGGGGAAAACTGAAGCTTTCTTT. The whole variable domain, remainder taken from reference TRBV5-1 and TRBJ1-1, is KAGVTQTPRYLIKTRGQQVTLSCSPISGHRSVSWYQQTPGQGLQFLFEYFSETQRNKGNFPGRFSGRQFSNSRSEMNVSTLELGDSALYLCASSLEGQGKTEAFFGQGTRLTVV.

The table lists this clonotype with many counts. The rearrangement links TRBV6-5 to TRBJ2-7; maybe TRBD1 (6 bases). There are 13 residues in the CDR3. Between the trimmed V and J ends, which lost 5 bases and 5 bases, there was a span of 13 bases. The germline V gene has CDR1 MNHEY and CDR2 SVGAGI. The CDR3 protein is CASSPVGGHEQYF. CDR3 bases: TGTGCCAGCAGTCCGGTTGGGGGCCACGAGCAGTACTTC.

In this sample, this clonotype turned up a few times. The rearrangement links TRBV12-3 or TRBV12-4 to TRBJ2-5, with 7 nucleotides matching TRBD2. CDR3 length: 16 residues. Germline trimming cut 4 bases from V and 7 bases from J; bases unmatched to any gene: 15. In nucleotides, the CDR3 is TGTGCCAGCAGTTCAGTGCGGACTAGGGGCTTGGGGACCCAGTACTTC. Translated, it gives CASSSVRTRGLGTQYF.

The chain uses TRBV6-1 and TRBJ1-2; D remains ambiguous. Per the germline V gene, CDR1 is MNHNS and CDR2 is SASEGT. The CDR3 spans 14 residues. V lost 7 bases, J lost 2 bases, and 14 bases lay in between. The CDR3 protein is CASKQTGSNYGYTF. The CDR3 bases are TGTGCCAGCAAGCAAACCGGGTCGAACTATGGCTACACCTTC.

DNA of the CDR3: TGTGCCAGCAGCCCCCCGACGCGCGGATATGGCTACGAGCAGTACTTC. The encoded protein is CASSPPTRGYGYEQYF. The chain uses TRBV7-8 and TRBJ2-7; D is uncertain. This CDR3 has 16 residues. The germline CDR1 and CDR2 sequences are SGHVS and FQNEAQ. The germline V and J ends were trimmed by 5 bases and 3 bases, with 20 bases remaining between them.